This T cell receptor (beta chain) appears in the sequencing data of a study of T cell changes during pregnancy in multiple sclerosis (dated by TCRdb to between 2018 and 2021). About the full investigation: The study looked at changes in the T cell repertoire across pregnancy in women with multiple sclerosis.

CDR3 length: 15 amino acids, cysteine to phenylalanine. Only the CDR3 part of the read is kept: 45 bases, read in frame from the first base. The junction shows trimming of 5 bases on V and 2 bases on J, and the gene matches do not reach 5 bases of it. The germline V gene supplies CDR1 SGHTA and CDR2 FQGNSA. Libraries came from the immunoSEQ multiplex PCR assay. TCRdb's version of the immuneACCESS table is confined to in-frame rearrangements and falls short of the full clone set. An unresolved V gene accounts for under half of the shortfall where checked; the remainder is of unknown origin. In all, the sample holds 70,000 to 75,000 clones, and 92% of those were seen once. Under 3% of the sample lies in the top ten. This clone was recorded only once. The antigen this receptor binds is unknown. No qualities accompany the bases; no much larger clone lies one base away.

The rearranged segments are TRBV7-2 and TRBJ2-7; 11 junctional bases match TRBD2. Material: peripheral blood, obtained before pregnancy. The sequence derives from a female donor with multiple sclerosis, enrolled in a pregnancy study. The nucleotide sequence reads TGTGCCAGCAGCCGAACGACTAGCGGGGCCTACGAGCAGTACTTC. The translation is CASSRTTSGAYEQYF.